The source of this T cell receptor beta chain is a study of T cells in Graves' hyperthyroidism and ophthalmopathy. RNA transcripts were the template for amplifying TCR beta CDR3 regions. First-round RT-PCR targeting the TCR CDR3 was performed with the HTBI primer set. TCRdb re-analysed the multiplex PCR reads in MiXCR, keeping a single row per CDR3 protein. The top ten hold approximately 32% of the sample, which has a few hundred thousand distinct CDR3 sequences, under 15% seen once. Specimen: blood. The TCR originated in a young woman with Graves' hyperthyroidism.

The CDR3 sequence is CASSQAMLGANVLTF. The DNA for the CDR3 is TGTGCCAGCAGCCAAGCTATGCTCGGGGCCAACGTCCTGACTTTC. V is TRBV3-1 and J is TRBJ2-6; D ambiguous. The CDR3 extends over 15 amino acids. Between the trimmed V and J ends, which lost 1 base and 4 bases, there was a span of 8 bases. Germline V lookup: CDR1 LGHDT, CDR2 YNNKEL (reference sequence).